This T cell receptor beta chain was recorded in a study of blood T cell repertoires in COVID-19. Study at large: COVID-19 samples, acute and convalescent, were from the United States, Italy and Spain. The analysed material was cDNA or gDNA that came from T cells, B-cell-depleted T cells, or PBMCs.

The CDR3 is 15 residues long. Germline lookup yields CDR1 SGHAT and CDR2 FQDESV (reference sequence). The V end lost 5 bases, the J end lost 3 bases, and 14 bases lay between the germline ends. In the original workflow: Amplification of reference gene primers provided the estimated nucleated cell counts. Here immunoSEQ multiplex PCR was the method, and the copy in TCRdb shows in-frame clones only, minus some. D and trimming were read from the DNA, whereas the V and J calls and clone size are those reported in that table. The table shows over 300,000 clones, with 90% occurring only once. This clone was seen only once.

This chain links TRBV11-1 with TRBJ2-1; D is possibly TRBD2 (7 bases). Material for sequencing was peripheral blood. The clonotype comes from a man in his late teens or twenties with active or convalescent COVID-19. In DNA, the CDR3 is TGTGCCAGCAGCGCGGGGGCCTCTAGCTACAATGAGCAGTTCTTC. Protein: CASSAGASSYNEQFF. Supplemented by reference TRBV11-1 and TRBJ2-1, the full variable domain reads EAEVAQSPRYKITEKSQAVAFWCDPISGHATLYWYRQILGQGPELLVQFQDESVVDDSQLPKDRFSAERLKGVDSTLKIQPAELGDSAMYLCASSAGASSYNEQFFGPGTRLTVL.